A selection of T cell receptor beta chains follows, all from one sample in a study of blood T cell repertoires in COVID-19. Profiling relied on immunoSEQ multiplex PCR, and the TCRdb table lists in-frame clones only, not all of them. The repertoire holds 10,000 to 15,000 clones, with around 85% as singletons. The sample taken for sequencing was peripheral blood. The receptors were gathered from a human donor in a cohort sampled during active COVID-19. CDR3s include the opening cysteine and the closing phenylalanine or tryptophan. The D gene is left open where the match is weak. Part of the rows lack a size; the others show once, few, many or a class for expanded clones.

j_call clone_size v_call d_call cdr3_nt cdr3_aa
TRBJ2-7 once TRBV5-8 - TGTGCCAGCAGTCGAGGGACACTCCTTCACTCCTACGAGCAGTACTTC CASSRGTLLHSYEQYF
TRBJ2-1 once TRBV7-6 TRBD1 TGTGCCAGCAGCTTAGGACTCCGGGACAGGGGGCGCAATGAGCAGTTCTTC CASSLGLRDRGRNEQFF
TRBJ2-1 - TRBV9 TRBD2 TGTGCCAGCAGCCGGAGCGGGGGGGCAACGAATGAGCAGTTCTTC CASSRSGGATNEQFF
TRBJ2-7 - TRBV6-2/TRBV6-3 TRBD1 TGTGCCAGCAGTCCCCGGACAGGGCCCTACGAGCAGTACTTC CASSPRTGPYEQYF
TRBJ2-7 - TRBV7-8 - TGTGCCAGCAGCCTAGGGCGGCACTCCTACGAGCAGTACTTC CASSLGRHSYEQYF
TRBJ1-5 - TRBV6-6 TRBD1 TGTGCCAGCAGTGCTCATGACAGGGACAATCAGCCCCAGCATTTT CASSAHDRDNQPQHF
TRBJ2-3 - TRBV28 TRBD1 TGTGCCAGCAGCCCGGGGGGTAGCGGGACAGGGGGAACGCAGTATTTT CASSPGGSGTGGTQYF
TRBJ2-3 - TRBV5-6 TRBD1 TGTGCCAGCAGCTCGACAGGGGGCCGGTGGGATACGCAGTATTTT CASSSTGGRWDTQYF
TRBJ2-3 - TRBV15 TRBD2 TGTGCCACCAGCAGAGATCGTAGCGGGGGGGCCGCAGATACGCAGTATTTT CATSRDRSGGAADTQYF
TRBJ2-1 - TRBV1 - TGCACCAGCAGCCACCGACTAGCCGGGGGGAATGAGCAGTTCTTC CTSSHRLAGGNEQFF
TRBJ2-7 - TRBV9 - TGTGCCAGCAGCGTAGATACTTCCCCCTCCTACGAGCAGTACTTC CASSVDTSPSYEQYF
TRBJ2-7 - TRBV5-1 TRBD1 TGCGCCAGCAGCGCTACCGGGACAGGGACCTACGAGCAGTACTTC CASSATGTGTYEQYF
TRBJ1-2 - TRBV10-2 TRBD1 TGCGCCAGCAGACAGGGGACAGGGGGTGACTATGGCTACACCTTC CASRQGTGGDYGYTF
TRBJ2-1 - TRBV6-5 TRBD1 TGTGCCAGCAGACCTGGACAGGGAGGAAATGAGCAGTTCTTC CASRPGQGGNEQFF
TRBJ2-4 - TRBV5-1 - TGCGCCAGCAGCTTGGCGGGGAGCATAGCCAAAAACATTCAGTACTTC CASSLAGSIAKNIQYF
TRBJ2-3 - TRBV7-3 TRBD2 TGTGCCAGCAGCTTAACGGGACTAAGCACAGATACGCAGTATTTT CASSLTGLSTDTQYF
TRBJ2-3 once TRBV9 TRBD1 TGTGCCAGCAGCGTTGGGACAGGAAGAAGCACAGATACGCAGTATTTT CASSVGTGRSTDTQYF
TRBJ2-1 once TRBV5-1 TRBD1 TGCGCCAGCAGCGTCCCGGGACAGGTGGGTGAGCAGTTCTTC CASSVPGQVGEQFF
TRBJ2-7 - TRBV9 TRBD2 TGTGCCAGCAGCGTTGGGACTAACTCCTACGAGCAGTACTTC CASSVGTNSYEQYF
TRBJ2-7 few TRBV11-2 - TGTGCCAGCAGCTCAGTTCAAGGAGCGCCCAGCTCCTACGAGCAGTACTTC CASSSVQGAPSSYEQYF
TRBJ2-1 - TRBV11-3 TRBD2 TGTGCCAGCAGTTTAGCGGGATCCTCCTACAATGAGCAGTTCTTC CASSLAGSSYNEQFF
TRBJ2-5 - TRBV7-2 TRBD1 TGTGCCAGCAGGAGGACAGGGGGACAAGAGACCCAGTACTTC CASRRTGGQETQYF
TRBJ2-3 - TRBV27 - TGTGCCAGCAGTCCCATTAGCACAGATACGCAGTATTTT CASSPISTDTQYF
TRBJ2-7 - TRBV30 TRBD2 TGTGCCTGGACCCCGACTAGCGGAGTCTACGAGCAGTACTTC CAWTPTSGVYEQYF
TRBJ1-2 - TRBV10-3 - TGTGCCATCAGTGCCTCTAGAGGCGGCGATGGCTACACCTTC CAISASRGGDGYTF
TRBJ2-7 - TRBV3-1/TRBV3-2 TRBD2 TGTGCCAGCAGCTTAGCGGGAAGGAGCTCCTACGAGCAGTACTTC CASSLAGRSSYEQYF
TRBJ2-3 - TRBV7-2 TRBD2 TGTGCCAGCAGCTGGGGGACTAGCGGCACAGATACGCAGTATTTT CASSWGTSGTDTQYF
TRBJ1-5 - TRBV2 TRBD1 TGTGCCAGCAGTTGGACAGGGAGCAATCAGCCCCAGCATTTT CASSWTGSNQPQHF
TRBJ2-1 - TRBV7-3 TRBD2 TGTGCCAGCAGCTCGACTAGCGGGGGGTCCTACAATGAGCAGTTCTTC CASSSTSGGSYNEQFF
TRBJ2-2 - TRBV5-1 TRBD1 TGCGCCAGCAGCTTCGGACAGGGCGGCACCGGGGAGCTGTTTTTT CASSFGQGGTGELFF
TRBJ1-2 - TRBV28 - TGTGCCAGCAGGCTGACAGCTAACTATGGCTACACCTTC CASRLTANYGYTF
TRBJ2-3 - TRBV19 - TGTGCCAGTAGTACCCGGACATCCCTCACAGATACGCAGTATTTT CASSTRTSLTDTQYF
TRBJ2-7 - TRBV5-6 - TGTGCCAGCAGCCGGTGGCTAGCGCTCTACGAGCAGTACTTC CASSRWLALYEQYF
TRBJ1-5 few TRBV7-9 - TGTGCCAGCAGCCGCGACAGAGGAAATCAGCCCCAGCATTTT CASSRDRGNQPQHF
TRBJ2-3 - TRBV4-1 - TGCGCCAGCAGCCTAGGCGGGGGCTACGGGGCAGATACGCAGTATTTT CASSLGGGYGADTQYF
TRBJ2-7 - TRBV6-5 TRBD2 TGTGCCAGCAGCCCGGGACTAGCGGGAATCTACGAGCAGTACTTC CASSPGLAGIYEQYF
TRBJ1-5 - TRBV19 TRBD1 TGTGCCGGTAGCCAGGATTTCGGACAGGGAGGAGGACCCCAGCATTTT CAGSQDFGQGGGPQHF
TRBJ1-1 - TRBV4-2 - TGTGCCAGCAGCCAAGATCTCCAGGGCGTCACTGAAGCTTTCTTT CASSQDLQGVTEAFF
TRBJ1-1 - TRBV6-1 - TGTGCCAGCAGTGAACCAGGGGACACTGAAGCTTTCTTT CASSEPGDTEAFF
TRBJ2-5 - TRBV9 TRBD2 TGTGCCAGCAGCCCGGGACTAGCGGGAGTAGAGACCCAGTACTTC CASSPGLAGVETQYF
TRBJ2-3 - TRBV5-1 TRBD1 TGCGCCAGCAGAATGGGGGCCAGGACAGGGGTCACAGATACGCAGTATTTT CASRMGARTGVTDTQYF
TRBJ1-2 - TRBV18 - TGTGCCAGCTCACCACCGGAGTTAGCTAACTATGGCTACACCTTC CASSPPELANYGYTF
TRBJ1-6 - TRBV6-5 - TGTGCCAGCAGCCGAGGGCAGGGGCCTTCACCCCTCCACTTT CASSRGQGPSPLHF
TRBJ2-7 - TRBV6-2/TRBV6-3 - TGTGCCAGCAGTTCTTCCGCCTACGAGCAGTACTTC CASSSSAYEQYF
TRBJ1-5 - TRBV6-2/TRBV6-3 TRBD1 TGTGCCAGCAGTAAGACAGGGGGCAATCAGCCCCAGCATTTT CASSKTGGNQPQHF
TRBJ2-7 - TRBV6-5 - TGTGCGTCGAGGCCTGACGGGTCCTACGAGCAGTACTTC CASRPDGSYEQYF
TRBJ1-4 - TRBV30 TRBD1 TGTGCCTGGAGTAGGACAGGGAGTAATGAAAAACTGTTTTTT CAWSRTGSNEKLFF
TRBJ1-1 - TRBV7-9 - TGTGCCAGCAGCCCAGAGGACACTGAAGCTTTCTTT CASSPEDTEAFF
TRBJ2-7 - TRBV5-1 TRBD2 TGCGCCAGCAGCTTGGCCCCTAGCGGGGGACCCTGCGAGCAGTACTTC CASSLAPSGGPCEQYF
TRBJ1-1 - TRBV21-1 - TGTGCCAGCAGCAACTTAGGGGTGAACACTGAAGCTTTCTTT CASSNLGVNTEAFF
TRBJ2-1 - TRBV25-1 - TGTGCCAGCAGTGAATCTAGCAGAAGCTCCTACAATGAGCAGTTCTTC CASSESSRSSYNEQFF
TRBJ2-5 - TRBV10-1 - TGCGCCAGCAGTGACAGGGCGGGGGAGACCCAGTACTTC CASSDRAGETQYF
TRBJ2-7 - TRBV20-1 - TGCAGTGCTAGTGGGCGGGCAACGACCTACGAGCAGTACTTC CSASGRATTYEQYF
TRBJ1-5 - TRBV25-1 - TGTGCCAGCAGAGGGGGGGGGAGCAATCAGCCCCAGCATTTT CASRGGGSNQPQHF
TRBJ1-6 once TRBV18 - TGTGCCAGCTCACCACTCAGGGCCGGCTCCTATAATTCACCCCTCCACTTT CASSPLRAGSYNSPLHF
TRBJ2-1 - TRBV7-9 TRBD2 TGTGCCAGCAGCTTGGCGGGGGGGCTAAATGAGCAGTTCTTC CASSLAGGLNEQFF
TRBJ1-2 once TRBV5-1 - TGCGCCAGCAGCTTGTCGGGGGAGGCCTATGGCTACACCTTC CASSLSGEAYGYTF